These 21 T cell receptor beta chains came from one sample sequenced in a study of TIL therapy for anti-PD-1-resistant metastatic lung cancer. Sequencing used immunoSEQ v3. Assay used: immunoSEQ multiplex PCR; TCRdb lists only in-frame clones, some missing. The sample has 50,000 to 70,000 clones, around 69% seen once. Described time point: pre-treatment sample, taken before nivolumab and TIL therapy. The source material was blood, sampled at baseline. The receptors here all came from a person aged 25 to 85 with non-small cell lung cancer.

The CDR3 coding sequence is TGTGCCAGCAGCCAAGAACTAGCGGGTCCCCCCTACGAGCAGTACTTC. Translating it yields CASSQELAGPPYEQYF. This chain uses TRBV4-2 with TRBJ2-7, with TRBD2 matching 9 bases. Germline V lookup: CDR1 LGHNA, CDR2 YNFKEQ. The V and J ends lost 0 bases and 2 bases, in that order; junction bases with no gene match: 5. CDR3 size: 16 residues.

The genes are TRBV28 and TRBJ1-2, with 10 bases identical to TRBD1. CDR3 length equals 17 residues. Germline V lookup: CDR1 MDHEN, CDR2 SYDVKM. V trimming: 4 bases; J trimming: 5 bases; junction bases outside the gene matches: 13. The CDR3 DNA sequence: TGTGCCAGCAGTTCCGAGAACGACAGGGGGCCGTGGTATGGCTACACCTTC. Amino acids: CASSSENDRGPWYGYTF.

The chain recombines TRBV25-1 with TRBJ2-1, with 7 bases lining up with TRBD2. The CDR3 is 16 amino acids. Germline V lookup: CDR1 MGHDK, CDR2 SYGVNS. J gave up 3 bases and V 3 bases, and 8 bases lay outside the gene matches. The CDR3 nucleotides are TGTGCCAGCAGTGACCCCGCTAGCGGATTCTACAATGAGCAGTTCTTC. Translating it yields CASSDPASGFYNEQFF.

The count of this clone is one. This chain links TRBV9 with TRBJ2-1, with 14 bases lining up with TRBD2. Unmatched junction bases numbered 5, after V lost 3 bases and J lost 0 bases. From germline, CDR1 is SGDLS and CDR2 YYNGEE. The CDR3 totals 18 residues. The CDR3: CASSEGLAGAGSYNEQFF. As DNA, the CDR3 is TGTGCCAGCAGCGAGGGACTAGCGGGAGCTGGCTCCTACAATGAGCAGTTCTTC.

Only a few counts were recorded for this clone. This sequence joins TRBV30 and TRBJ1-1; D call uncertain. The CDR3 extends over 14 amino acids. The V and J ends lost 5 bases and 4 bases respectively, with 17 bases between them. Germline V lookup: CDR1 GTSNPN, CDR2 SVGIG (reference sequence). CDR3 loop: CAWGLGKGLTEAFF. CDR3 nucleotide sequence: TGTGCCTGGGGCCTGGGCAAGGGTCTCACTGAAGCTTTCTTT.

The rearrangement links TRBV7-9 to TRBJ2-3; a possible D gene is TRBD2 (6 bases). The CDR3 is made up of 16 amino acids. CDR1 is SEHNR, CDR2 FQNEAQ, per germline (reference sequence). Trimming shortened V by 4 bases and J by 0 bases, and 14 bases separated the two germline ends. Here the CDR3 DNA reads TGTGCCAGCAGCTCCCGTAGCGGAATAAGCACAGATACGCAGTATTTT. Translating gives CASSSRSGISTDTQYF.

In the case of this clone: An end of the junction does not agree with germline; a read error may underlie this. CDR3 sequence reads: CASSATGNPGELFF. DNA for the CDR3: TGTGCCAGCAGCGCTACAGGGAACCCCGGGGAGCTGTTTTTT. This rearrangement joins TRBV7-6 to TRBJ2-2; TRBD1 is a possible D gene (6 bases). Germline CDR1 SGHVS, CDR2 FNYEAQ. The CDR3 is 14 residues long.

This clone has a handful of counts. The rearrangement joins TRBV4-1 to TRBJ1-2; TRBD1 matches 9 bases. J gave up 7 bases and V 5 bases, and 5 bases lay outside the gene matches. This CDR3 has 13 amino acids. Germline CDR1 reads MGHRA; CDR2 reads YSYEKL. The DNA for the CDR3 is TGCGCCAGCAGCAGGGACAGGGAGAGTGGCTACACCTTC. This encodes CASSRDRESGYTF.

This clone has only one observation. This chain links TRBV11-3 with TRBJ2-2; 9 bases are shared with TRBD1. With V trimmed by 6 bases and J by 3 bases, 5 bases remained unmatched. Germline V gives CDR1 SGHNT, CDR2 YENEEA. The length of the CDR3 is 15 residues. In nucleotides, the CDR3 is TGTGCCAGCAGTACAGGGGGCGCTGACACCGGGGAGCTGTTTTTT. Amino acid sequence: CASSTGGADTGELFF.

The chain recombines TRBV28 with TRBJ1-6; D uncertain. CDR1 and CDR2 (germline): MDHEN, SYDVKM. The length of the CDR3 is 14 residues. V lost 5 bases to trimming and J lost 7 bases, with 12 bases between them. The CDR3: CASSTTLKNSPLHF. The CDR3 nucleotides are TGTGCCAGCAGTACGACACTAAAGAATTCACCCCTCCACTTT.

V usage is TRBV14 and J usage is TRBJ1-2; no definite D call. Trimming cost V 0 bases and J 9 bases, with 17 bases left between them. The CDR3 has 15 residues. CDR1 is SGHDN and CDR2 is FVKESK in the germline V gene. The CDR3 spells CASSQDTRAVRSYTF. The CDR3 nucleotides read TGTGCCAGCAGCCAAGATACGAGAGCGGTGAGGAGCTACACCTTC.

This rearrangement joins TRBV5-1 to TRBJ1-4; the match to TRBD1 covers 7 bases. The germline V gene has CDR1 SGHRS and CDR2 YFSETQ. The CDR3 is 14 amino acids. With V trimmed by 4 bases and J by 7 bases, 7 bases remained unmatched. CDR3 amino acids: CASSTGVQFEKLFF. Here the CDR3 DNA reads TGCGCCAGCAGCACAGGGGTACAATTTGAAAAACTGTTTTTT.

The chain employs TRBV7-9 and TRBJ1-1, with D hard to call. This CDR3 contains 13 residues. Germline V CDR1 and CDR2: SEHNR, FQNEAQ (reference sequence). Trimming removed 2 bases from V and 1 base from J, with 5 bases in between. The CDR3 bases are TGTGCCAGCAGCTTAAGAACGAACACTGAAGCTTTCTTT. This codes for CASSLRTNTEAFF.

The V call is TRBV6-5, the J call TRBJ2-1; 7 bases align to TRBD1. V lost 6 bases to trimming and J lost 4 bases; unmatched junction nucleotides: 9. Germline CDR1 is MNHEY and CDR2 is SVGAGI. This CDR3 is built from 15 residues. The CDR3 nucleotides read TGTGCCAGCAGCCCCCTCGGGGACAGATACAATGAGCAGTTCTTC. Translating it yields CASSPLGDRYNEQFF.

The chain joins TRBV5-1 to TRBJ1-1; D unresolved. CDR1 and CDR2 from the germline V gene are SGHRS and YFSETQ. The V end was cut by 7 bases, the J end by 4 bases, with 14 bases between. The CDR3 runs to 13 residues. The DNA of the CDR3 is TGCGCCAGCCGCCTTGAGCCTCGCACTGAAGCTTTCTTT. Protein product: CASRLEPRTEAFF. Supplemented by reference TRBV5-1 and TRBJ1-1, the full variable domain reads KAGVTQTPRYLIKTRGQQVTLSCSPISGHRSVSWYQQTPGQGLQFLFEYFSETQRNKGNFPGRFSGRQFSNSRSEMNVSTLELGDSALYLCASRLEPRTEAFFGQGTRLTVV.

This clone was seen a handful of times. The chain recombines TRBV7-9 with TRBJ1-5; no reliable D call. The germline gives CDR1 SEHNR, CDR2 FQNEAQ (reference sequence). V gave up 5 bases and J gave up 2 bases, with 13 bases separating them. The CDR3 covers 15 residues. The CDR3 nucleotides read TGTGCCAGCAGCCCATTTACCGGCGGCAATCAGCCCCAGCATTTT. Protein sequence: CASSPFTGGNQPQHF.

The rearrangement uses TRBV28 and TRBJ2-7; TRBD1 is a possible D gene (6 bases). Germline assignment: CDR1 MDHEN and CDR2 SYDVKM. This CDR3 comprises 15 residues. With 7 bases removed from V and 2 bases from J, the gap between germline ends came to 18 bases. The DNA of the CDR3 is TGTGCCAGCACCCCCCCCCAGGGGCCTGCCTACGAGCAGTACTTC. Protein product: CASTPPQGPAYEQYF.

In this sample, this clone turned up once. The CDR3 DNA is TGCGCCAGCAGCCCGACAGGCACAGATACGCAGTATTTT. It encodes CASSPTGTDTQYF. The chain recombines TRBV5-1 with TRBJ2-3, with D possibly TRBD1 on 5 matching bases. Trimming shortened V by 4 bases and J by 1 base, and 7 bases separated the two germline ends. The CDR3 consists of 13 residues. Germline loops: CDR1 SGHRS, CDR2 YFSETQ.

V usage is TRBV7-2 and J usage is TRBJ1-2; D is unresolved. Trimming removed 1 base from V and 2 bases from J, with 11 bases in between. Germline CDR1 and CDR2: SGHTA and FQGNSA. The CDR3 length is 15 residues. For the CDR3, the DNA is TGTGCCAGCAGCTTAGAGGCAGGCTTGAACTATGGCTACACCTTC. Protein sequence: CASSLEAGLNYGYTF.

This clone was observed a few times. The chain links TRBV6-1 to TRBJ2-5, with 8 bases identical to TRBD2. The CDR3 spans 16 residues. With V trimmed by 3 bases and J by 2 bases, 8 bases remained unmatched. The germline gives CDR1 MNHNS, CDR2 SASEGT. The CDR3 protein is CASSEVWRGAQETQYF. The CDR3 DNA reads as TGTGCCAGCAGTGAGGTTTGGCGGGGGGCTCAAGAGACCCAGTACTTC.

The chain carries TRBV11-2 and TRBJ2-2; D might be TRBD2 (5 bases). The germline V gene has CDR1 SGHAT and CDR2 FQNNGV. The V end was cut by 7 bases, the J end by 4 bases, with 7 bases between. The CDR3 covers 12 residues. CDR3 coding DNA: TGTGCCAGCACCCGGGGCACCGGGGAGCTGTTTTTT. It specifies CASTRGTGELFF.